What follows are 17 T cell receptor beta chains derived from one specimen sequenced in a study of blood T cell repertoires in COVID-19 (dated by TCRdb to 2020 to 2021). Receptor libraries were prepared by the immunoSEQ multiplex PCR assay. In its TCRdb copy, this immuneACCESS table keeps in-frame sequences only and misses some clones. Where compared with another copy, unresolved V genes explain less than half of these, and the others have no known cause. Across this sample there are approximately 300,000 clones, with nearly 90% seen only once. Approximately 5.4% of the sample is taken by the ten largest. The sequenced material came from PBMCs or T cells enriched from blood (not recorded which). These receptors were taken from a woman under 40 who had recovered from COVID-19.

This clone was seen only once. V usage is TRBV7-9 and J usage is TRBJ1-4; D call uncertain. Trimming removed 1 base at V and 4 bases at J, with 4 bases between. Germline CDR1 is SEHNR and CDR2 is FQNEAQ (reference sequence). The CDR3 is 13 residues long. CDR3 in amino acids: CASSLVSNEKLFF. The CDR3, as DNA: TGTGCCAGCAGCTTAGTCAGTAATGAAAAACTGTTTTTT.

This chain joins TRBV9 and TRBJ2-7, with TRBD1 matching over 7 bases. CDR3 size: 14 residues. J lost 1 base, V lost 2 bases, and 3 bases had no gene match. The germline CDR1 and CDR2 sequences are SGDLS and YYNGEE. The CDR3 reads CASSVTGRSYEQYF. DNA of the CDR3: TGTGCCAGCAGCGTGACAGGGAGATCCTACGAGCAGTACTTC.

The chain combines TRBV30 with TRBJ1-1; unclear D gene. The V gene lost 4 bases and the J gene lost 2 bases, with 11 bases spanning the gap. Germline V gives CDR1 GTSNPN, CDR2 SVGIG (reference sequence). This CDR3 has 13 residues. CDR3 protein: CAWTIGLNTEAFF. CDR3 in DNA: TGTGCCTGGACGATTGGACTTAACACTGAAGCTTTCTTT.

This clone was recorded a few times. The chain employs TRBV29-1 and TRBJ1-5; 7 bases match TRBD1. With V trimmed by 3 bases and J by 4 bases, 3 bases remained unmatched. Per the germline V gene, CDR1 is SQVTM and CDR2 is ANQGSEA. CDR3 size: 13 residues. CDR3 protein: CSVEGDRNQPQHF. The CDR3 DNA follows: TGCAGCGTTGAGGGGGACAGAAATCAGCCCCAGCATTTT.

This sequence joins TRBV3-1 (or the pseudogene TRBV3-2) and TRBJ2-7; weak D call: TRBD1 (5 bases). Germline-derived CDR1 and CDR2 are LGHDT and YNNKEL (reference sequence). CDR3 length: 16 amino acids. V was cut by 1 base and J by 1 base, with 14 bases left in between. The CDR3 region is CASSQAGLGPSYEQYF. As DNA, the CDR3 is TGTGCCAGCAGCCAAGCAGGGCTAGGGCCTTCCTACGAGCAGTACTTC.

This chain links TRBV11-1 with TRBJ1-1, with D possibly TRBD1 on 5 matching bases. Germline V gene data show CDR1 as SGHAT and CDR2 as FQDESV (reference sequence). This CDR3 region has 13 residues. V was trimmed by 3 bases and J by 1 base, leaving 6 bases between them. The CDR3 loop is CASSFDRNTEAFF. In nucleotides, the CDR3 is TGTGCCAGCAGCTTCGACAGGAACACTGAAGCTTTCTTT.

The chain employs TRBV5-5 and TRBJ1-3; possible D gene TRBD1, 5 bases. CDR3 length: 16 amino acids. V was cut by 2 bases and J by 4 bases, with 16 bases left in between. CDR1 and CDR2 from the germline V gene are SGHKS and YYEKEE (reference sequence). DNA of the CDR3: TGTGCCAGCAGCTTCAGTCCCAGGACAAGAGGAAACACCATATATTTT. It encodes CASSFSPRTRGNTIYF.

The rearrangement links TRBV4-1 to TRBJ1-4, with D possibly being TRBD1 (5 bases). Germline V gene lookup returns CDR1 MGHRA and CDR2 YSYEKL. Trimming stripped 1 base from V and 8 bases from J, with 11 bases between. This CDR3 comprises 14 residues. Here the CDR3 reads CASSQALRGEKLFF. The CDR3 DNA reads TGCGCCAGCAGCCAAGCCCTAAGGGGAGAAAAACTGTTTTTT.

Here the CDR3 reads CASSPSPGQGRTEAFF. The CDR3 DNA reads as TGCGCCAGCAGTCCAAGTCCCGGACAGGGGAGGACTGAAGCTTTCTTT. The V and J genes are TRBV10-1 and TRBJ1-1; TRBD1 agrees at 9 bases. The CDR3 length is 16 residues. V lost 5 bases to trimming and J lost 5 bases; unmatched junction nucleotides: 12. The V gene's germline CDR1 is WNHNN and CDR2 SYGVQD (reference sequence).

This sequence joins TRBV21-1 and TRBJ2-5; the table's D gene call, TRBD2, was not cross checked with the DNA. TRBV21-1 is listed as a pseudogene. CDR3 length: 17 residues. The CDR3 DNA reads TGTGCCAGCAGCAGGCGGGGTAGCGGGGAACAATCAGAGACCCAGTACTTC. Translated: CASSRRGSGEQSETQYF.

V gene TRBV5-5 combines with J gene TRBJ2-1, with 7 positions matching TRBD1. CDR1 and CDR2 from the germline V gene are SGHKS and YYEKEE (reference sequence). V was clipped by 6 bases and J by 7 bases; unmatched bases: 10. This CDR3 is 14 amino acids long. CDR3 in amino acids: CASMGSQGWNEQFF. CDR3 sequence (DNA): TGTGCCAGCATGGGTTCACAGGGGTGGAATGAGCAGTTCTTC.

This chain connects TRBV5-1 to TRBJ2-1, with D possibly matching TRBD2 (5 bases). The CDR3 has 13 residues. Trimming stripped 5 bases from V and 4 bases from J, with 10 bases between. Germline V gene lookup returns CDR1 SGHRS and CDR2 YFSETQ. CDR3 in amino acids: CASRDGEYNEQFF. In DNA form, the CDR3 reads TGCGCCAGCAGGGACGGGGAGTACAATGAGCAGTTCTTC.

This clone was seen just once. J is TRBJ1-2 and V is TRBV6-5; D ambiguous. V was shortened by 8 bases and J by 2 bases, with 15 bases between the two germline ends. In germline, CDR1 is MNHEY, CDR2 SVGAGI. CDR3 length: 14 residues. In DNA form, the CDR3 reads TGTGCCAGCTCAACCTCGGCCGGGAACTATGGCTACACCTTC. Its translation: CASSTSAGNYGYTF.

V gene TRBV19 combines with J gene TRBJ1-5, with D uncertain. CDR1 and CDR2 from the germline V gene are LNHDA and SQIVND (reference sequence). This CDR3 is built from 13 residues. Deletions cut 5 bases from V and 7 bases from J, with 12 bases between. CDR3 sequence reads: CASSSVGEQPQHF. CDR3 in DNA: TGTGCCAGTAGTTCGGTCGGGGAACAGCCCCAGCATTTT.

The CDR3 DNA reads TGCAGCGCCCGTGGGGCAGAGACCCAGTACTTC. Amino acid sequence: CSARGAETQYF. This sequence joins TRBV29-1 and TRBJ2-5, with D maybe TRBD1 (5 bases). The germline V gene encodes CDR1 SQVTM and CDR2 ANQGSEA. The germline V and J ends were trimmed by 7 bases and 4 bases, with 10 bases remaining between them. The CDR3 extends over 11 amino acids.

V gene TRBV6-5 combines with J gene TRBJ1-2; D uncertain. Germline V gene data show CDR1 as MNHEY and CDR2 as SVGAGI. The ends were cut back, 5 bases at V and 2 bases at J, with 3 bases in the middle. The CDR3 totals 11 residues. This CDR3 reads CASSPNYGYTF. In DNA, the CDR3 is TGTGCCAGCAGTCCGAACTATGGCTACACCTTC.

This chain uses TRBV24-1 with TRBJ2-7; a weak D match, TRBD1 (5 bases). CDR1 and CDR2 from the germline V gene are KGHDR and SFDVKD. This CDR3 contains 15 residues. The V end was cut by 1 base, the J end by 0 bases, with 9 bases between. CDR3 loop: CATSDLRQGSYEQYF. For the CDR3, the DNA is TGTGCCACCAGTGATTTACGGCAGGGCTCCTACGAGCAGTACTTC.